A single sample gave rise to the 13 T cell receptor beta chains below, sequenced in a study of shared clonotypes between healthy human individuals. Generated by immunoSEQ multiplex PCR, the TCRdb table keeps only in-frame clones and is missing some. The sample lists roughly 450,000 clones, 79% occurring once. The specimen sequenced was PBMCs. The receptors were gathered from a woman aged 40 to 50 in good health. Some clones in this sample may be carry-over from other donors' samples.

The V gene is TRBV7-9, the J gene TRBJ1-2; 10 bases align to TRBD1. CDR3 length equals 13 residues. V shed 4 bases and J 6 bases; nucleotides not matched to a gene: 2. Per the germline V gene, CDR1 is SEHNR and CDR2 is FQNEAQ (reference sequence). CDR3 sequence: CASSWGTGDGYTF. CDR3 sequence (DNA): TGTGCCAGCAGCTGGGGGACAGGGGATGGCTACACCTTC.

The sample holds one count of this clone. CDR3 residues: CASSATATNEKLFF. CDR3 in DNA: TGCGCCAGCAGCGCGACAGCAACTAATGAAAAACTGTTTTTT. This chain connects TRBV5-1 to TRBJ1-4; possible D gene TRBD1, 5 bases. The CDR3 has 14 residues. Deletions cut 4 bases from V and 0 bases from J, with 7 bases between. Germline V gene lookup returns CDR1 SGHRS and CDR2 YFSETQ.

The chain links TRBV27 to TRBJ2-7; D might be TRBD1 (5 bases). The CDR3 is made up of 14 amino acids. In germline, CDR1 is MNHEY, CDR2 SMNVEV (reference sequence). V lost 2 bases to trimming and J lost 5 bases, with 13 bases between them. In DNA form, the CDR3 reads TGTGCCAGCAGTTTAATCTCCAGGGCCCACGAGCAGTACTTC. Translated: CASSLISRAHEQYF.

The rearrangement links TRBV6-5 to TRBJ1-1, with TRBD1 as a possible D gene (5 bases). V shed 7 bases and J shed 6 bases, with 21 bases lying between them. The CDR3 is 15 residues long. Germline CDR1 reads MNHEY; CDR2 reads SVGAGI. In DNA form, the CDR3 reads TGTGCCAGCACCCCTCAGGGAAAGGTGTTGGCTGAAGCTTTCTTT. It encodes CASTPQGKVLAEAFF.

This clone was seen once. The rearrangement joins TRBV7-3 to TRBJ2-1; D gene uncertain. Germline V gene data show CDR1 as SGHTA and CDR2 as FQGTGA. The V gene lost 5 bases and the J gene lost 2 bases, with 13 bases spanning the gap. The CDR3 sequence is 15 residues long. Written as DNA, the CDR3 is TGTGCCAGCAGCGTTAGTGCGGTCCCCTACAATGAGCAGTTCTTC. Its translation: CASSVSAVPYNEQFF.

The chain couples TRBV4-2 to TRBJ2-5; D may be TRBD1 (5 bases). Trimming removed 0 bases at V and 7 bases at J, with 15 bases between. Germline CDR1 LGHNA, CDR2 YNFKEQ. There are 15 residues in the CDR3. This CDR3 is CASSQDLQGPGTQYF. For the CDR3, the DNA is TGTGCCAGCAGCCAAGATCTTCAGGGTCCGGGGACCCAGTACTTC.

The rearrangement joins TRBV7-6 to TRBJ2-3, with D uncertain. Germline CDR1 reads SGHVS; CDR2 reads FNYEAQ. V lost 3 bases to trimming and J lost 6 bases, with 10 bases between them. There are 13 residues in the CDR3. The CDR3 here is CASSFWDMDTQYF. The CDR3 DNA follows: TGTGCCAGCAGCTTCTGGGATATGGATACGCAGTATTTT.

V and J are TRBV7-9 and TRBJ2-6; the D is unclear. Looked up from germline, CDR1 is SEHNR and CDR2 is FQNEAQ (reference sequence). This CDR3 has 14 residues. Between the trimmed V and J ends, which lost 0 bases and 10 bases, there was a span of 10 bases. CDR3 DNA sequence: TGTGCCAGCAGCTTAGCGATGACACGGAACGTCCTGACTTTC. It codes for CASSLAMTRNVLTF.

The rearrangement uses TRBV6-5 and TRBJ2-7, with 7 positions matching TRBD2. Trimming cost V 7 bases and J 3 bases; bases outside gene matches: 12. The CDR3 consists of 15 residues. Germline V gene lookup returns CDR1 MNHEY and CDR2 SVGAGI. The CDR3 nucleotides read TGTGCCAGCACTAAACTTTTGGGGGGGGACTACGAGCAGTACTTC. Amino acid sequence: CASTKLLGGDYEQYF.

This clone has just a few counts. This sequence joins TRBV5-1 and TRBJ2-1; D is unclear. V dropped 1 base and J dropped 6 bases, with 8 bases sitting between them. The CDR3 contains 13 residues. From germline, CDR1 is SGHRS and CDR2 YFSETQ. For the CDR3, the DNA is TGCGCCAGCAGCTTGATACCTACCAATGAGCAGTTCTTC. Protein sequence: CASSLIPTNEQFF.

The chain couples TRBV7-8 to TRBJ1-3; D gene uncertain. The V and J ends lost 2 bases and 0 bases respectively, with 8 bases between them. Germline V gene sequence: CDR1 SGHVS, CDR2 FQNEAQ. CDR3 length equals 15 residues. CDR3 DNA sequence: TGTGCCAGCAGCTTAAGTGCGCACTCTGGAAACACCATATATTTT. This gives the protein CASSLSAHSGNTIYF.

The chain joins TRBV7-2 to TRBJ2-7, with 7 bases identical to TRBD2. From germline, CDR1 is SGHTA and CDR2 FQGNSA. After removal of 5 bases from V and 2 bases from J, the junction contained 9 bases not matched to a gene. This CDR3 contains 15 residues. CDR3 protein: CASSLDGAGPYEQYF. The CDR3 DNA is TGTGCCAGCAGCCTCGATGGAGCGGGACCCTACGAGCAGTACTTC.

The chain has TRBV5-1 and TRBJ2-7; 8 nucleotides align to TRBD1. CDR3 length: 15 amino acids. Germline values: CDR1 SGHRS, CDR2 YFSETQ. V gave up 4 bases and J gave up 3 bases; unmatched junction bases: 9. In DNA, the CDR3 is TGCGCCAGCAGCCAACAGGGGGGCGCTCACTACGAGCAGTACTTC. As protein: CASSQQGGAHYEQYF.